One and the same sample provided the 3 T cell receptor beta chains below, sequenced in a study of blood T cell repertoires in COVID-19. The assay was immunoSEQ multiplex PCR, and TCRdb's table has in-frame clones only and misses some. The table includes about 320,000 clones, about four fifths detected once. Sample: peripheral blood. Source of these receptors: a woman between 50 and 59 years old with acute or convalescent COVID-19.

V and J are TRBV5-1 and TRBJ2-1; the match to TRBD2 covers 7 bases. V trimming: 2 bases; J trimming: 1 base; junction bases outside the gene matches: 15. The CDR3 is made up of 19 amino acids. Per the germline V gene, CDR1 is SGHRS and CDR2 is YFSETQ. CDR3 DNA sequence: TGCGCCAGCAGCTTTCGGGACTACCCGGGAGACGGGTCCTACAATGAGCAGTTCTTC. Its translation is CASSFRDYPGDGSYNEQFF.

Of note for this clone: Within the sample, other DNA sequences also encode this same CDR3. This chain uses TRBV24-1 with TRBJ2-3; 7 bases line up with TRBD1. V shed 4 bases and J 3 bases; nucleotides not matched to a gene: 3. CDR3 length: 14 amino acids. Germline V gene data show CDR1 as KGHDR and CDR2 as SFDVKD. The CDR3 DNA is TGTGCCACCAGTGACTCGACAGGGACAGATACGCAGTATTTT. Translating gives CATSDSTGTDTQYF.

The rearrangement uses TRBV3-1 (or the pseudogene TRBV3-2) and TRBJ1-2, with D uncertain. CDR3 length: 15 amino acids. V was shortened by 3 bases and J by 8 bases, with 19 bases between the two germline ends. Germline V gene lookup returns CDR1 LGHDT and CDR2 YNNKEL (reference sequence). CDR3 in DNA: TGTGCCAGCAGCCAGTCGATTCTCTCTGCGCCCGGCTACACCTTC. The encoded protein is CASSQSILSAPGYTF.